Listed here are 32 T cell receptor beta chains from one sample, sequenced in a study of blood T cell repertoires in COVID-19. This table comes from immunoSEQ multiplex PCR, and its TCRdb copy is limited to in-frame clones, with some not included. This table holds roughly 250,000 clones, roughly 86% found once. The sequenced material came from peripheral blood. Receptors were obtained from a woman under 40 with acute or convalescent COVID-19.

The chain employs TRBV24-1 and TRBJ2-3, with TRBD1 as a possible D gene (6 bases). The ends were cut back, 2 bases at V and 0 bases at J, with 11 bases in the middle. The CDR3 runs to 16 residues. Germline V gives CDR1 KGHDR, CDR2 SFDVKD. The CDR3 reads CATSDSGGGSTDTQYF. Written as DNA, the CDR3 is TGTGCCACCAGTGATTCGGGTGGGGGCAGCACAGATACGCAGTATTTT.

CDR3 residues: CASSGDRVGRSNQPQHF. CDR3 nucleotide sequence: TGTGCCAGCAGTGGGGACAGGGTTGGTCGGAGCAATCAGCCCCAGCATTTT. V and J are TRBV6-2 or TRBV6-3 and TRBJ1-5; 9 bases fit TRBD1. Trimming took 5 bases from V and 1 from J; bases not matched to a gene: 9. Germline V lookup: CDR1 MNHEY, CDR2 SVGEGT. The CDR3 has 17 residues.

This clone was seen only a few times. The V gene is TRBV6-5, the J gene TRBJ2-7, with 8 bases matching TRBD1. Germline CDR1 is MNHEY and CDR2 is SVGAGI. This CDR3 has 11 amino acids. V shed 10 bases, J shed 6 bases, and the junction held 5 bases outside the gene matches. The CDR3 protein is CATTGGFEQYF. As DNA, the CDR3 is TGTGCCACAACAGGGGGATTCGAGCAGTACTTC.

J is TRBJ2-1 and V is TRBV11-2, with 9 bases lining up with TRBD1. In germline, CDR1 is SGHAT, CDR2 FQNNGV. The CDR3 totals 16 residues. V gave up 1 base and J gave up 4 bases; unmatched junction bases: 5. CDR3 in DNA: TGTGCCAGCAGCTTAGTTGACAGGGGGTGGTACAATGAGCAGTTCTTC. Protein sequence: CASSLVDRGWYNEQFF. Full variable domain (remainder filled in from reference TRBV11-2 and TRBJ2-1): EAGVAQSPRYKIIEKRQSVAFWCNPISGHATLYWYQQILGQGPKLLIQFQNNGVVDDSQLPKDRFSAERLKGVDSTLKIQPAKLEDSAVYLCASSLVDRGWYNEQFFGPGTRLTVL.

A word on this clone: One end of the junction fails to match germline, which may point to a read error. Other nucleotide sequences from this sample produce the same CDR3. V gene TRBV5-1 combines with J gene TRBJ2-2; TRBD2 aligns across 13 bases. This CDR3 contains 18 residues. Looked up from germline, CDR1 is SGHRS and CDR2 is YFSETQ. The CDR3 nucleotides read TGCGCCAGCAGCCCCTGGACTAGCGGGGGCGCGAACACCGGGGAACTGTTTTTT. It codes for CASSPWTSGGANTGELFF. Full variable domain (rest looked up from reference TRBV5-1 and TRBJ2-2): KAGVTQTPRYLIKTRGQQVTLSCSPISGHRSVSWYQQTPGQGLQFLFEYFSETQRNKGNFPGRFSGRQFSNSRSEMNVSTLELGDSALYLCASSPWTSGGANTGELFFGEGSRLTVL.

The chain joins TRBV19 to TRBJ2-3, with D possibly TRBD2 on 5 matching bases. The CDR3 covers 14 residues. Germline CDR1 LNHDA, CDR2 SQIVND (reference sequence). The V and J ends lost 3 bases and 6 bases respectively, with 13 bases between them. The CDR3 here is CASSMAGSGDTQYF. DNA for the CDR3: TGTGCCAGTAGTATGGCTGGGAGTGGGGATACGCAGTATTTT.

The chain is built from TRBV5-4 and TRBJ1-2; 9 bases are shared with TRBD1. The V and J ends lost 0 bases and 8 bases, in that order; junction bases with no gene match: 8. The CDR3 is 15 amino acids. CDR1 is SGHNT, CDR2 YYREEE, per germline (reference sequence). CDR3 nucleotides: TGTGCCAGCAGCTTGGGGGACAGGGCAGTTTCGGGCTACACCTTC. Its translation: CASSLGDRAVSGYTF.

The chain couples TRBV7-2 to TRBJ2-1; a possible D gene is TRBD2 (6 bases). CDR1 SGHTA and CDR2 FQGNSA come from the germline V gene. The CDR3 runs to 15 residues. Between the trimmed V and J ends, which lost 0 bases and 10 bases, there was a span of 16 bases. For the CDR3, the DNA is TGTGCCAGCAGCTTAGCCCGGGAGTCCCCTCCCGAGCAGTTCTTC. It yields the protein CASSLARESPPEQFF.

The chain combines TRBV19 with TRBJ1-5; 7 nucleotides line up with TRBD1. The CDR3 runs to 16 residues. Trimming cost V 6 bases and J 2 bases; bases outside gene matches: 10. Germline V gene sequence: CDR1 LNHDA, CDR2 SQIVND (reference sequence). The CDR3 region has the DNA TGTGCCAGTAGACTAACCACAGGGGCGGGCAATCAGCCCCAGCATTTT. It encodes CASRLTTGAGNQPQHF.

The chain links TRBV27 to TRBJ1-6, with 8 bases matching TRBD1. V lost 5 bases, J lost 8 bases, and 11 bases stayed unmatched. CDR1 and CDR2 from the germline V gene are MNHEY and SMNVEV (reference sequence). There are 16 residues in the CDR3. The CDR3 protein is CASSPQTGQVHSPLHF. The CDR3, as DNA: TGTGCCAGCAGTCCCCAAACGGGACAGGTGCATTCACCCCTCCACTTT.

This clone showed up just once. V gene TRBV7-2 combines with J gene TRBJ1-1; a weak D match, TRBD1 (6 bases). The CDR3 totals 14 residues. The germline V gene has CDR1 SGHTA and CDR2 FQGNSA. The V gene lost 2 bases and the J gene lost 4 bases, with 11 bases spanning the gap. The CDR3 loop reads CASSLRFRGTEAFF. The CDR3 DNA follows: TGTGCCAGCAGCTTACGGTTCAGGGGCACTGAAGCTTTCTTT.

The chain links TRBV7-2 to TRBJ2-7, with a weak D call TRBD1 (5 bases). There are 14 residues in the CDR3. V lost 5 bases, J lost 5 bases, and 16 bases lay in between. Per germline, CDR1 SGHTA and CDR2 FQGNSA. In nucleotides, the CDR3 is TGTGCCAGCAGCCCAGTGACAGTAACTCACGAGCAGTACTTC. It translates to CASSPVTVTHEQYF. The full variable domain, its missing parts supplied by reference TRBV7-2 and TRBJ2-7, is GAGVSQSPSNKVTEKGKDVELRCDPISGHTALYWYRQSLGQGLEFLIYFQGNSAPDKSGLPSDRFSAERTGGSVSTLTIQRTQQEDSAVYLCASSPVTVTHEQYFGPGTRLTVT.

The V and J genes are TRBV5-1 and TRBJ2-7; TRBD2 matches 11 bases. Germline lookup yields CDR1 SGHRS and CDR2 YFSETQ. This CDR3 comprises 16 residues. The J segment lost 6 bases and the V segment lost 1 base, leaving 9 bases of the junction unmatched. DNA for the CDR3: TGCGCCAGCAGCTTGTACCCGACTAGCGGGATAGGCGAGCAGTACTTC. Translating it yields CASSLYPTSGIGEQYF.

This clone showed up just once. The chain carries TRBV9 and TRBJ2-2; 9 nucleotides align to TRBD2. After removal of 4 bases from V and 2 bases from J, the junction contained 3 bases not matched to a gene. Germline loops: CDR1 SGDLS, CDR2 YYNGEE. The CDR3 has 15 residues. The CDR3 nucleotides read TGTGCCAGCAGCTATAGCGGGGGTAACACCGGGGAGCTGTTTTTT. Protein sequence: CASSYSGGNTGELFF.

This clone was seen at least ten times. The V and J genes are TRBV4-3 and TRBJ2-2; a possible D gene is TRBD2 (5 bases). The CDR3 has 15 amino acids. Germline V gives CDR1 LGHNA, CDR2 YSLEER. V was pared by 4 bases and J by 5 bases, with 14 bases between. CDR3 DNA sequence: TGCGCCAGCAGCCTCGCGGTCGGGATTACCGGGGAGCTGTTTTTT. It specifies CASSLAVGITGELFF.

In its sample, this clone was seen once. The chain is built from TRBV27 and TRBJ2-1; 8 bases match TRBD2. The CDR3 covers 14 residues. CDR1 is MNHEY, CDR2 SMNVEV, per germline (reference sequence). The junction had 8 bases not matched to a gene; V was cut back by 4 bases and J by 9 bases. CDR3 coding DNA: TGTGCCAGCAGTTCCCAGCGGGAGATTTTTGAGCAGTTCTTC. Translating it yields CASSSQREIFEQFF.

The V call is TRBV6-4, the J call TRBJ2-1, with 7 nucleotides matching TRBD1. Germline loops: CDR1 MRHNA, CDR2 SNTAGT. Germline trimming cut 2 bases from V and 6 bases from J; bases unmatched to any gene: 1. The CDR3 covers 13 residues. The CDR3 nucleotides read TGTGCCAGCAGTGACCGGGACAGCAATGAGCAGTTCTTC. Its protein product is CASSDRDSNEQFF.

The rearrangement uses TRBV7-3 and TRBJ2-5; no definite D call. V gave up 1 base and J gave up 0 bases, with 12 bases separating them. Germline loops: CDR1 SGHTA, CDR2 FQGTGA. The CDR3 contains 16 residues. The CDR3, as DNA: TGTGCCAGCAGCTTAAGGGCCGGCCGTAACCAAGAGACCCAGTACTTC. Translating gives CASSLRAGRNQETQYF.

The chain joins TRBV6-2 or TRBV6-3 to TRBJ2-3; a possible D gene is TRBD2 (6 bases). V was pared by 0 bases and J by 0 bases, with 13 bases between. Germline V gene lookup returns CDR1 MNHEY and CDR2 SVGEGT. The CDR3 consists of 17 residues. This chain's CDR3 is CASSYSRERPSTDTQYF. CDR3 DNA sequence: TGTGCCAGCAGTTACTCACGGGAGCGGCCTAGCACAGATACGCAGTATTTT.

The genes are TRBV5-6 and TRBJ1-5, with D possibly being TRBD1 (6 bases). Trimming took off 4 bases at V and 3 bases at J, with 11 bases between the two ends. This CDR3 is built from 14 residues. Germline V lookup: CDR1 SGHDT, CDR2 YYEEEE. The CDR3 coding sequence is TGTGCCAGCAGCCACACAGGGAACAATCAGCCCCAGCATTTT. It encodes CASSHTGNNQPQHF. Supplemented by reference TRBV5-6 and TRBJ1-5, the full variable domain reads DAGVTQSPTHLIKTRGQQVTLRCSPKSGHDTVSWYQQALGQGPQFIFQYYEEEERQRGNFPDRFSGHQFPNYSSELNVNALLLGDSALYLCASSHTGNNQPQHFGDGTRLSIL.

The V gene is TRBV7-2, the J gene TRBJ2-7, with 10 bases lining up with TRBD2. CDR1 SGHTA and CDR2 FQGNSA come from the germline V gene. The CDR3 spans 16 residues. Trimming took 5 bases from V and 2 from J; bases not matched to a gene: 9. CDR3 DNA: TGTGCCAGCAGCGCCTTAGCGGGAGGCTTTACCTACGAGCAGTACTTC. Translation: CASSALAGGFTYEQYF.

The V call is TRBV6-5, the J call TRBJ2-2, with TRBD2 matching 7 bases. Germline CDR1 MNHEY, CDR2 SVGAGI. CDR3 size: 15 residues. V lost 6 bases, J lost 1 base, and 5 bases stayed unmatched. CDR3 DNA: TGTGCCAGCAGGACCGGGACTATGAACACCGGGGAGCTGTTTTTT. Its protein product is CASRTGTMNTGELFF.

The chain is built from TRBV12-5 and TRBJ1-5; D gene unclear. The V gene lost 2 bases and the J gene lost 4 bases, with 12 bases spanning the gap. The CDR3 is 15 amino acids. Germline V gene sequence: CDR1 LGHNT, CDR2 FRNRAP. The CDR3 is CASGLFPWQNQPQHF. The CDR3, as DNA: TGTGCTAGTGGTTTGTTCCCATGGCAAAATCAGCCCCAGCATTTT.

The chain has TRBV2 and TRBJ2-3, with 13 bases matching TRBD2. Germline loops: CDR1 SNHLY, CDR2 FYNNEI. V lost 4 bases, J lost 6 bases, and 7 bases stayed unmatched. This CDR3 comprises 16 residues. CDR3 in amino acids: CASSGGLAGRADTQYF. Here the CDR3 DNA reads TGTGCCAGCAGTGGGGGACTAGCGGGAAGGGCCGATACGCAGTATTTT. Combining the CDR3 with reference TRBV2 and TRBJ2-3 gives the whole variable domain EPEVTQTPSHQVTQMGQEVILRCVPISNHLYFYWYRQILGQKVEFLVSFYNNEISEKSEIFDDQFSVERPDGSNFTLKIRSTKLEDSAMYFCASSGGLAGRADTQYFGPGTRLTVL.

V gene TRBV29-1 combines with J gene TRBJ2-7; D is undetermined. CDR3 length: 14 residues. Trimming pared 4 bases from V and 0 bases from J, leaving 13 bases between. CDR1 SQVTM and CDR2 ANQGSEA come from the germline V gene. CDR3 DNA: TGCAGCGTTGTAGTAACAGACCTCTCCTACGAGCAGTACTTC. Its translation is CSVVVTDLSYEQYF.

The CDR3 spells CASSYSPGSNNSPLHF. CDR3 nucleotides: TGTGCCAGCAGTTACTCCCCAGGGTCGAATAATTCACCCCTCCACTTT. The V call is TRBV6-5, the J call TRBJ1-6; D is perhaps TRBD1 (5 bases). The CDR3 has 16 amino acids. V was trimmed by 0 bases and J by 5 bases, leaving 11 bases between them. Germline V gene sequence: CDR1 MNHEY, CDR2 SVGAGI.

V usage is TRBV19 and J usage is TRBJ2-5; D is perhaps TRBD1 (7 bases). The germline V gene has CDR1 LNHDA and CDR2 SQIVND (reference sequence). This CDR3 is built from 15 residues. The V and J ends lost 3 bases and 5 bases respectively, with 16 bases between them. The CDR3 nucleotides read TGTGCCAGTAGTATCCCCAGGGGGGAGAAGGAGACCCAGTACTTC. Translated: CASSIPRGEKETQYF. Looking up the rest from reference TRBV19 and TRBJ2-5 gives the full variable domain: DGGITQSPKYLFRKEGQNVTLSCEQNLNHDAMYWYRQDPGQGLRLIYYSQIVNDFQKGDIAEGYSVSREKKESFPLTVTSAQKNPTAFYLCASSIPRGEKETQYFGPGTRLLVL.

This sequence joins TRBV4-1 and TRBJ2-3; D unclear. There are 12 residues in the CDR3. Per germline, CDR1 MGHRA and CDR2 YSYEKL. V was cut by 4 bases and J by 0 bases, with 2 bases left in between. The CDR3 bases are TGCGCCAGCAGCCTAAGCACAGATACGCAGTATTTT. It specifies CASSLSTDTQYF.

The chain couples TRBV3-1 (or the pseudogene TRBV3-2) to TRBJ2-3, with 7 nucleotides matching TRBD1. There are 17 residues in the CDR3. Germline CDR1 reads LGHDT; CDR2 reads YNNKEL (reference sequence). V shed 2 bases, J shed 1 base, and the junction held 9 bases outside the gene matches. The CDR3 here is CASSQLRGGTGTDTQYF. DNA for the CDR3: TGTGCCAGCAGCCAACTAAGGGGTGGGACAGGCACAGATACGCAGTATTTT.

The rearrangement uses TRBV6-1 and TRBJ1-5; TRBD1 matches at 7 bases. V shed 3 bases and J 6 bases; nucleotides not matched to a gene: 8. CDR1 and CDR2 from the germline V gene are MNHNS and SASEGT. CDR3 length equals 15 residues. In DNA form, the CDR3 reads TGTGCCAGCAGTGAGGGACCTAACAGGGGTCAGCCCCAGCATTTT. It encodes CASSEGPNRGQPQHF.

The rearrangement links TRBV7-9 to TRBJ2-7; TRBD1 might be the D (5 bases). The CDR3 contains 15 residues. The germline V gene has CDR1 SEHNR and CDR2 FQNEAQ (reference sequence). V lost 5 bases to trimming and J lost 4 bases, with 18 bases between them. CDR3 in amino acids: CASSRNFQGAYEQYF. DNA for the CDR3: TGTGCCAGCAGCCGGAATTTCCAGGGCGCATACGAGCAGTACTTC. The whole variable domain, remainder taken from reference TRBV7-9 and TRBJ2-7, is DTGVSQNPRHKITKRGQNVTFRCDPISEHNRLYWYRQTLGQGPEFLTYFQNEAQLEKSRLLSDRFSAERPKGSFSTLEIQRTEQGDSAMYLCASSRNFQGAYEQYFGPGTRLTVT.

This chain links TRBV28 with TRBJ2-1, with TRBD1 matching 7 bases. V dropped 8 bases and J dropped 6; count of bases not matched to a gene: 10. Germline V gene data show CDR1 as MDHEN and CDR2 as SYDVKM. This CDR3 is 14 amino acids long. The CDR3 spells CASHHRDSINEQFF. As DNA, the CDR3 is TGTGCCAGCCACCACCGGGACAGTATCAATGAGCAGTTCTTC.